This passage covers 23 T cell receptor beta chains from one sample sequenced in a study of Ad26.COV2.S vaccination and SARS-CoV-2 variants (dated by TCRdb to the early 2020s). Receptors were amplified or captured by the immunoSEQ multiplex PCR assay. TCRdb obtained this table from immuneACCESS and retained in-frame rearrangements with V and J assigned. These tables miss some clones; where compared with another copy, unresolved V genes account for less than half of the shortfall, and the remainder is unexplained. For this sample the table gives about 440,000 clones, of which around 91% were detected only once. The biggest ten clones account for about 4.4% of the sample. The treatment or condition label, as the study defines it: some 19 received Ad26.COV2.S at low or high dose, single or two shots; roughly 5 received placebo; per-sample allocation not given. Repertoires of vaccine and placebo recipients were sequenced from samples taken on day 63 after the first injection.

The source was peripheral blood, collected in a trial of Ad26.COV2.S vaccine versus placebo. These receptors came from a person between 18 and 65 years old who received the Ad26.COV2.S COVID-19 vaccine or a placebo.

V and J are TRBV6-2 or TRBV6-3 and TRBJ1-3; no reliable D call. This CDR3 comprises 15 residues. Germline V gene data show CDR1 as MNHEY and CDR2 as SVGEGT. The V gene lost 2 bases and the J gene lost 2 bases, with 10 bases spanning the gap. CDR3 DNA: TGTGCCAGCAGTTACGGTCCGGGGACTGGAAACACCATATATTTT. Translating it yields CASSYGPGTGNTIYF.

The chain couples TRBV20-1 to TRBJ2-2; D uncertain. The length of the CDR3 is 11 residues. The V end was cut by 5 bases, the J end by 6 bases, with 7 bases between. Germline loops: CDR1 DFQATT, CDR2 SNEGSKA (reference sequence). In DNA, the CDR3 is TGCAGTGCTCCTTACGCCGGGGAGCTGTTTTTT. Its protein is CSAPYAGELFF.

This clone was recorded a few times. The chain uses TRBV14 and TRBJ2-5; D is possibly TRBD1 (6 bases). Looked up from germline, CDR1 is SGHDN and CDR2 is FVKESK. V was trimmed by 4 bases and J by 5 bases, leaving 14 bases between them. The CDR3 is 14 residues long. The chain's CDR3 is CASSPRTVWETQYF. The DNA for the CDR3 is TGTGCCAGCAGCCCTAGGACAGTATGGGAGACCCAGTACTTC.

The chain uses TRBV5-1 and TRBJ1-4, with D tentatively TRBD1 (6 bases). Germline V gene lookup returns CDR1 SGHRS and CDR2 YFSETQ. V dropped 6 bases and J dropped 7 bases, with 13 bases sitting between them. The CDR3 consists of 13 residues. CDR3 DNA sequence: TGCGCCAGCACCAGGGGAAAGGGTGAAAAACTGTTTTTT. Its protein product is CASTRGKGEKLFF.

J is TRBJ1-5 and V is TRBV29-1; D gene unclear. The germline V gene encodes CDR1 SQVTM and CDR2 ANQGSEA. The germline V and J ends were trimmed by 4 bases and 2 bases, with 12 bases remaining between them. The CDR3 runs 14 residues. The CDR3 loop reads CSVADEDGNQPQHF. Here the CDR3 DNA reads TGCAGCGTTGCTGACGAGGATGGCAATCAGCCCCAGCATTTT.

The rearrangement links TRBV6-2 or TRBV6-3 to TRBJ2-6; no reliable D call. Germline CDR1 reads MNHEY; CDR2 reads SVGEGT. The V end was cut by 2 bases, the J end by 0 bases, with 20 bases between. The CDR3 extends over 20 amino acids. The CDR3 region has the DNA TGTGCCAGCAGTTACACCTCAGGTGACAAAGTCTTCTCTGGGGCCAACGTCCTGACTTTC. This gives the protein CASSYTSGDKVFSGANVLTF.

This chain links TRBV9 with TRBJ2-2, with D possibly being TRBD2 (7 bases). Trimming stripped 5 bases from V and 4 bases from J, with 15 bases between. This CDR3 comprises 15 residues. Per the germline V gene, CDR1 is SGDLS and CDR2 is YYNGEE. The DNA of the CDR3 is TGTGCCAGCAGGAGGACAGCGGGATTCACCGGGGAGCTGTTTTTT. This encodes CASRRTAGFTGELFF. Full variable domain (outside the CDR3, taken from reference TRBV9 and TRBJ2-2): DSGVTQTPKHLITATGQRVTLRCSPRSGDLSVYWYQQSLDQGLQFLIQYYNGEERAKGNILERFSAQQFPDLHSELNLSSLELGDSALYFCASRRTAGFTGELFFGEGSRLTVL.

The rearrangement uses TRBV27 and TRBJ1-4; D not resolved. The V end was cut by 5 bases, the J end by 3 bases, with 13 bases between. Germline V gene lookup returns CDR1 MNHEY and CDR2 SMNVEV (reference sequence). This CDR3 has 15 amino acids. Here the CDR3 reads CASSPPGWANEKLFF. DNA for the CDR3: TGTGCCAGCAGTCCCCCGGGGTGGGCTAATGAAAAACTGTTTTTT. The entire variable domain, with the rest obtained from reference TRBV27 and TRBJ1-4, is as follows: EAQVTQNPRYLITVTGKKLTVTCSQNMNHEYMSWYRQDPGLGLRQIYYSMNVEVTDKGDVPEGYKVSRKEKRNFPLILESPSPNQTSLYFCASSPPGWANEKLFFGSGTQLSVL.

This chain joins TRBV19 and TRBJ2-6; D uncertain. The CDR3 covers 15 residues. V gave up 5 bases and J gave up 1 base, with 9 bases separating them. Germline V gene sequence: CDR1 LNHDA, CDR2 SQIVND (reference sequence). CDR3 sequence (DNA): TGTGCCAGTAGTGATCAGCGATCTGGGGCCAACGTCCTGACTTTC. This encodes CASSDQRSGANVLTF.

CDR3 in DNA: TGTGCCAGCAGTTACCTCCGACAAGCGAACACTGAAGCTTTCTTT. As protein: CASSYLRQANTEAFF. The V call is TRBV6-2 or TRBV6-3, the J call TRBJ1-1; D ambiguous. The CDR3 spans 15 residues. The germline CDR1 and CDR2 sequences are MNHEY and SVGEGT. V was cut by 2 bases and J by 1 base, with 11 bases left in between.

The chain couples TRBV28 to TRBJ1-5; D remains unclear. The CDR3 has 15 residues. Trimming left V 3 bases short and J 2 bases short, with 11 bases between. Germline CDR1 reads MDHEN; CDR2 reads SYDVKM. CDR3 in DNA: TGTGCCAGCAGTTTTGTCTCGGGAGGCAATCAGCCCCAGCATTTT. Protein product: CASSFVSGGNQPQHF.

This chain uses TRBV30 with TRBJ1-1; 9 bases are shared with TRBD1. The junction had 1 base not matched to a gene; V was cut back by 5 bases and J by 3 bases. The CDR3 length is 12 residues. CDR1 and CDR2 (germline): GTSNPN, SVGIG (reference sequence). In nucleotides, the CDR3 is TGTGCCTGGGGACAGGGGTACACTGAAGCTTTCTTT. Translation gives CAWGQGYTEAFF.

CDR3 coding DNA: TGTGCCACCCGGGGGGGACCTAGCACAGATACGCAGTATTTT. It yields the protein CATRGGPSTDTQYF. The chain is built from TRBV24-1 and TRBJ2-3; 8 positions match TRBD2. Losses at the gene ends were 9 bases for V and 0 bases for J; bases not matched to a gene: 4. The length of the CDR3 is 14 residues. Germline CDR1 KGHDR, CDR2 SFDVKD.

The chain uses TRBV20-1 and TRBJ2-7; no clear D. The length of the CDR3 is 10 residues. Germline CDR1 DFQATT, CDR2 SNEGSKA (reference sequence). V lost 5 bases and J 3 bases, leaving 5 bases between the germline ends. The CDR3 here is CSARDYEQYF. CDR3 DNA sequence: TGCAGTGCTCGTGACTACGAGCAGTACTTC.

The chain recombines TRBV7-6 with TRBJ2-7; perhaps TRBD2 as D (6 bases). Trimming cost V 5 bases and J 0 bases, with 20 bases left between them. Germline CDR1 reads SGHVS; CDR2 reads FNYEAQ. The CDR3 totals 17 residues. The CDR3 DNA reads TGTGCCAGCAGCCCTCGCCGGTCGGGGGTTAGCTCCTACGAGCAGTACTTC. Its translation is CASSPRRSGVSSYEQYF.

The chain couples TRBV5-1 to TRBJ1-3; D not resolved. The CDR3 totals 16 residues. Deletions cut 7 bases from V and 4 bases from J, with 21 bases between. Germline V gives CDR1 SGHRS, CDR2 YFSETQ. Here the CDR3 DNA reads TGCGCCAGCTCTCCTACCCCCACGGGATCGGGAAACACCATATATTTT. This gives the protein CASSPTPTGSGNTIYF.

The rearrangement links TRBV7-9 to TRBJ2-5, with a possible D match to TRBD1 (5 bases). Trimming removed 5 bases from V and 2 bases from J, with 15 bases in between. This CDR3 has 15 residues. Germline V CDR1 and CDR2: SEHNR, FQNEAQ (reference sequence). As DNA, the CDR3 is TGTGCCAGCAGCACGACAGTGGGGAAACAAGAGACCCAGTACTTC. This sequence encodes CASSTTVGKQETQYF.

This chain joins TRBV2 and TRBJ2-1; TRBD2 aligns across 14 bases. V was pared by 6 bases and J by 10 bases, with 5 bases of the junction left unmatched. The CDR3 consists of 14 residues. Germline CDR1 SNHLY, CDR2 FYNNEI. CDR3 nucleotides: TGTGCCAGCAGATTGGGACTAGCGGGAGTCGAGCAGTTCTTC. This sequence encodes CASRLGLAGVEQFF.

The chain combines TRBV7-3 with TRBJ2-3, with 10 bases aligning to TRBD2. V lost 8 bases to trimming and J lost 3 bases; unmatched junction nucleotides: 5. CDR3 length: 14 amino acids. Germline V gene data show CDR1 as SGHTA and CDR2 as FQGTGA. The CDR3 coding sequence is TGTGCCAGCCGGCTAGCGGGAGTAACAGATACGCAGTATTTT. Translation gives CASRLAGVTDTQYF.

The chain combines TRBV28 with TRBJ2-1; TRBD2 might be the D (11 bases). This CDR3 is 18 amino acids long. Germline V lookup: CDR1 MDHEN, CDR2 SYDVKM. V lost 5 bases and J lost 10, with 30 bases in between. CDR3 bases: TGTGCCAGCAGTGACAGGGGGCTAACTAGCGGGAGATTTGGGGAGCAGTTCTTC. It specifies CASSDRGLTSGRFGEQFF.

The DNA for the CDR3 is TGTGCCAGCAGACTAGTCGAGAACACTGAAGCTTTCTTT. Its translation: CASRLVENTEAFF. V and J are TRBV7-9 and TRBJ1-1; no firm D call. The CDR3 loop spans 13 amino acids. Germline CDR1 SEHNR, CDR2 FQNEAQ (reference sequence). With 6 bases removed from V and 1 base from J, the gap between germline ends came to 9 bases.

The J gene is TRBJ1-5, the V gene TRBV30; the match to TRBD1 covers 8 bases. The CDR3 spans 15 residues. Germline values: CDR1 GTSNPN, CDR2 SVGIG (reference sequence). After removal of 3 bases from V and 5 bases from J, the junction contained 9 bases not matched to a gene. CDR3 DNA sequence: TGTGCCTGGAGGAGGACAGGGTCTGGCGATCAGCCCCAGCATTTT. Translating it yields CAWRRTGSGDQPQHF.

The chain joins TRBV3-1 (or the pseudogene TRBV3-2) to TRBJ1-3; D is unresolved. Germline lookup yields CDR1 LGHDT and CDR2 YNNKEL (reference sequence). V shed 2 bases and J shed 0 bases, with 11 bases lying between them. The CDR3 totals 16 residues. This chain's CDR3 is CASSQNSLYSGNTIYF. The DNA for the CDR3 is TGTGCCAGCAGCCAAAACAGCTTGTACTCTGGAAACACCATATATTTT.